The 14 T cell receptor beta chains below all came from one sample that was sequenced in a study of CD8+ T cells in alopecia areata. RNA was isolated and reverse transcribed to cDNA, the sequencing template. Clones were read by immunoSEQ multiplex PCR, and TCRdb kept only the in-frame ones, dropping some. The sample has roughly 210,000 clones; less than 45% are singletons. Specified treatment: oral pan-JAK inhibitor, 5-10 mg twice daily. Sample: CD4+ T cells sorted from blood, taken at approximately week 36, from a patient treated with tofacitinib. The receptor set was obtained from a human donor with alopecia areata.

The CDR3: CASGAGSYNEQFF. CDR3 DNA: TGTGCCAGCGGCGCGGGTTCCTACAATGAGCAGTTCTTC. This chain links TRBV28 with TRBJ2-1, with a possible D match to TRBD2 (5 bases). This CDR3 is built from 13 residues. Between the trimmed V and J ends, which lost 8 bases and 1 base, there was a span of 9 bases. The germline V gene has CDR1 MDHEN and CDR2 SYDVKM.

The V and J genes are TRBV30 and TRBJ2-5; D unresolved. V was pared by 7 bases and J by 5 bases, with 14 bases between. This CDR3 spans 12 amino acids. Germline V gene sequence: CDR1 GTSNPN, CDR2 SVGIG (reference sequence). Here the CDR3 reads CASSTQTETQYF. The CDR3 nucleotides read TGTGCCTCCTCGACCCAGACGGAGACCCAGTACTTC.

The chain couples TRBV30 to TRBJ2-5, with D hard to call. Germline CDR1 reads GTSNPN; CDR2 reads SVGIG (reference sequence). V shed 2 bases and J shed 5 bases, with 15 bases lying between them. CDR3 size: 14 residues. The CDR3 is CAWSYYRARETQYF. CDR3 nucleotide sequence: TGTGCCTGGAGTTACTACCGGGCGCGGGAGACCCAGTACTTC. The variable domain in full, completed from reference TRBV30 and TRBJ2-5, reads SQTIHQWPATLVQPVGSPLSLECTVEGTSNPNLYWYRQAAGRGLQLLFYSVGIGQISSEVPQNLSASRPQDRQFILSSKKLLLSDSGFYLCAWSYYRARETQYFGPGTRLLVL.

This clone turned up a few times. The chain couples TRBV18 to TRBJ2-7, with a weak D call TRBD1 (6 bases). V lost 2 bases and J 6 bases, leaving 11 bases between the germline ends. From germline, CDR1 is KGHSH and CDR2 LQKENI. The CDR3 sequence is 13 residues long. The CDR3 reads CASSPGLGGEQYF. CDR3 sequence (DNA): TGTGCCAGCTCACCAGGGTTAGGGGGCGAGCAGTACTTC. Combining the CDR3 with reference TRBV18 and TRBJ2-7 gives the whole variable domain NAGVMQNPRHLVRRRGQEARLRCSPMKGHSHVYWYRQLPEEGLKFMVYLQKENIIDESGMPKERFSAEFPKEGPSILRIQQVVRGDSAAYFCASSPGLGGEQYFGPGTRLTVT.

The V call is TRBV14, the J call TRBJ2-5; D not certain. Germline-derived CDR1 and CDR2 are SGHDN and FVKESK. CDR3 length equals 14 residues. V shed 2 bases and J shed 5 bases, with 12 bases lying between them. CDR3 in amino acids: CASSQQVASETQYF. Here the CDR3 DNA reads TGTGCCAGCAGCCAACAAGTCGCTTCGGAGACCCAGTACTTC.

This chain links TRBV2 with TRBJ2-7; 7 nucleotides match TRBD2. V shed 4 bases and J 3 bases; nucleotides not matched to a gene: 12. The CDR3 extends over 16 amino acids. Germline V lookup: CDR1 SNHLY, CDR2 FYNNEI. DNA for the CDR3: TGTGCCAGCAGTGTGTCGGGCCCGGGAGGTGGCTACGAGCAGTACTTC. Translated: CASSVSGPGGGYEQYF.

The chain links TRBV4-3 to TRBJ1-2, with a possible D match to TRBD1 (5 bases). V lost 0 bases and J lost 5, with 13 bases in between. The germline V gene encodes CDR1 LGHNA and CDR2 YSLEER. The CDR3 length is 15 residues. The CDR3 sequence: CASSQDLRGVYGYTF. In DNA form, the CDR3 reads TGCGCCAGCAGCCAAGATTTACGGGGGGTATATGGCTACACCTTC.

The gene calls are TRBV29-1 and TRBJ2-5; perhaps D is TRBD1 or TRBD2 (5 bases each). V dropped 3 bases and J dropped 5 bases, with 16 bases sitting between them. CDR1 is SQVTM, CDR2 ANQGSEA, per germline. This CDR3 contains 14 residues. CDR3 protein: CSVEGPSQWETQYF. CDR3 nucleotide sequence: TGCAGCGTTGAGGGACCCTCACAGTGGGAGACCCAGTACTTC.

The chain employs TRBV7-3 and TRBJ2-7, with a tentative D call TRBD1 (6 bases). Germline CDR1 reads SGHTA; CDR2 reads FQGTGA. The CDR3 has 15 residues. Trimming took off 5 bases at V and 2 bases at J, with 16 bases between the two ends. The CDR3 protein is CASSPGPNRAYEQYF. The DNA of the CDR3 is TGTGCCAGCAGCCCAGGCCCGAACAGGGCCTACGAGCAGTACTTC.

The rearrangement uses TRBV9 and TRBJ2-5; a possible D gene is TRBD2 (6 bases). Deletions cut 0 bases from V and 1 base from J, with 13 bases between. Germline assignment: CDR1 SGDLS and CDR2 YYNGEE. This CDR3 region has 16 residues. The CDR3: CASSVGASGGQETQYF. Written as DNA, the CDR3 is TGTGCCAGCAGCGTAGGGGCGTCCGGGGGCCAAGAGACCCAGTACTTC.

This clone occurred a few times. This rearrangement joins TRBV10-3 to TRBJ2-1; the match to TRBD2 covers 9 bases. This CDR3 comprises 15 residues. The germline V gene has CDR1 ENHRY and CDR2 SYGVKD. V trimming: 4 bases; J trimming: 8 bases; junction bases outside the gene matches: 9. The CDR3 sequence is CAISGGREGRYEQFF. The DNA of the CDR3 is TGTGCCATCAGTGGAGGGCGGGAGGGCCGGTATGAGCAGTTCTTC.

Comment on this clone: At the DNA level, this CDR3 is encoded by other sequences in the same sample as well. The genes are TRBV28 and TRBJ2-7, with D uncertain. V was clipped by 6 bases and J by 3 bases, with 6 bases between them. The CDR3 consists of 11 residues. Germline V gives CDR1 MDHEN, CDR2 SYDVKM. This CDR3 reads CASSLNYEQYF. CDR3 in DNA: TGTGCCAGCAGCCTGAACTACGAGCAGTACTTC.

The gene calls are TRBV30 and TRBJ1-2; D is unresolved. V was pared by 2 bases and J by 2 bases, with 9 bases between. The CDR3 has 13 residues. CDR1 and CDR2 (germline): GTSNPN, SVGIG (reference sequence). For the CDR3, the DNA is TGTGCCTGGAGTCGACGGGAAAACTATGGCTACACCTTC. Translated: CAWSRRENYGYTF.

This clone was found a few times. The rearrangement uses TRBV29-1 and TRBJ1-1; D uncertain. V shed 4 bases and J shed 0 bases, with 6 bases lying between them. Germline-derived CDR1 and CDR2 are SQVTM and ANQGSEA. The CDR3 length is 12 residues. The CDR3 nucleotides read TGCAGCGTTGGCGGCATGAACACTGAAGCTTTCTTT. Its protein is CSVGGMNTEAFF. The full variable domain, completed using reference TRBV29-1 and TRBJ1-1, is SAVISQKPSRDICQRGTSLTIQCQVDSQVTMMFWYRQQPGQSLTLIATANQGSEATYESGFVIDKFPISRPNLTFSTLTVSNMSPEDSSIYLCSVGGMNTEAFFGQGTRLTVV.